These T cell receptor beta chains were read from a single sample in a study of cytotoxic CD8 clonotypes in ibrutinib-treated CLL. Sequencing used immunoSEQ multiplex PCR; TCRdb keeps in-frame clones, though not all of them. The repertoire holds 15,000 to 20,000 clones, with over 70% as singletons. The sample consisted of PBMCs, taken before ibrutinib treatment. The receptors originated from a human donor with chronic lymphocytic leukemia. CDR3s include the opening cysteine and the closing phenylalanine or tryptophan. The D gene is left open where the match is weak. A clone size is listed for some rows: how often the clone was seen (once, few, many), or a class if it is expanded.

>NA|TRBJ2-7|NA|TRBV5-1|15
CASSRTGGNIYEQYF
TGCGCCAGCAGCCGTACAGGAGGAAACATCTACGAGCAGTACTTC
>NA|TRBJ2-3|NA|TRBV19|13
CASSTGGTDTQYF
TGTGCCAGTAGTACGGGGGGCACAGATACGCAGTATTTT
>NA|TRBJ1-6|NA|TRBV30|11
CAWNNNSPLHF
TGTGCCTGGAATAATAATTCACCCCTCCACTTT
>NA|TRBJ1-3|once|TRBV2|13
CASRIDSGNTIYF
TGTGCCAGCAGAATAGACTCTGGAAACACCATATATTTT
>NA|TRBJ2-2|NA|TRBV7-2|16
CASSLERGMNTGELFF
TGTGCCAGCAGTTTGGAGAGGGGGATGAACACCGGGGAGCTGTTTTTT
>NA|TRBJ1-5|NA|TRBV28|14
CASSYPDSHQPQHF
TGTGCCAGCAGTTACCCAGACAGCCATCAGCCCCAGCATTTT
>NA|TRBJ2-7|few|TRBV19|14
CASSIDLGQPEQYF
TGTGCCAGTAGTATAGATCTCGGACAACCCGAGCAGTACTTC
>TRBD1|TRBJ1-1|NA|TRBV7-2|15
CASSRTGNLNTEAFF
TGTGCCAGCAGTCGGACAGGGAATCTGAACACTGAAGCTTTCTTT
>NA|TRBJ2-1|NA|TRBV6-6|14
CASSYTSNPGMEFF
TGTGCCAGCAGTTATACCTCGAACCCGGGGATGGAGTTCTTC
>NA|TRBJ1-1|medium-sized|TRBV7-9|8
CASSSGPF
TGTGCCAGCAGTTCGGGGCCTTTT
>TRBD1|TRBJ1-2|NA|TRBV4-3|16
CASSQAGTGGAYGYTF
TGCGCCAGCAGCCAGGCCGGAACAGGGGGCGCCTATGGCTACACCTTC
>NA|TRBJ2-2|NA|TRBV7-2|13
CASSSDPTGELFF
TGTGCCAGCAGCTCCGATCCGACCGGGGAGCTGTTTTTT
>NA|TRBJ2-7|NA|TRBV27|13
CASSPNGASEQYF
TGTGCCAGCAGCCCGAACGGGGCGTCCGAGCAGTACTTC
>TRBD1|TRBJ2-5|NA|TRBV9|17
CASSVATTGGSQETQYF
TGTGCCAGCAGCGTAGCTACAACAGGGGGCAGCCAAGAGACCCAGTACTTC
>NA|TRBJ1-1|NA|TRBV14|14
CASSQERVYVEAFF
TGTGCCAGCAGCCAAGAACGGGTTTACGTTGAAGCTTTCTTT
>TRBD1|TRBJ2-7|NA|TRBV10-3|14
CAISDRQGIYEQYF
TGTGCCATCAGTGATAGACAGGGGATCTACGAGCAGTACTTC
>NA|TRBJ2-1|NA|TRBV6-6|12
CASSYTGAPAIF
TGTGCCAGCAGTTACACGGGGGCGCCGGCAATCTTC
>NA|TRBJ2-3|NA|TRBV13|19
CASSLGRVRPLNSTDTQYF
TGTGCCAGCAGCTTAGGTCGTGTTAGGCCATTAAACTCCACAGATACGCAGTATTTT
>NA|TRBJ1-2|NA|TRBV5-1|12
CASSLDGPGYTF
TGCGCCAGCAGCTTGGACGGGCCCGGCTACACCTTC
>TRBD1|TRBJ1-6|NA|TRBV19|14
CASSPGTGTSPLHF
TGTGCCAGTAGCCCCGGGACAGGGACTTCACCCCTCCACTTT
>NA|TRBJ2-2|NA|TRBV6-5|15
CASSFMGKDTGELFF
TGTGCCAGCAGTTTCATGGGGAAGGACACCGGGGAGCTGTTTTTT
>NA|TRBJ2-7|NA|TRBV7-2|14
CASSLRPGPYEQYF
TGTGCCAGCAGCTTACGGCCAGGACCTTACGAGCAGTACTTC
>NA|TRBJ1-2|NA|TRBV6-5|12
CASSPGDYGYTF
TGTGCCAGCAGCCCCGGGGACTATGGCTACACCTTC
>TRBD1|TRBJ1-2|NA|TRBV11-2|14
CASSLRQGPYGYTF
TGTGCCAGCAGCTTAAGACAGGGCCCCTATGGCTACACCTTC
>NA|TRBJ2-1|NA|TRBV14|16
CASSHPRAGRYNEQFF
TGTGCCAGCAGCCACCCCCGGGCAGGGAGGTACAATGAGCAGTTCTTC
>NA|TRBJ2-3|NA|TRBV5-8|16
CASSLAGGSSTDTQYF
TGTGCCAGCAGCTTGGCCGGCGGATCCAGCACAGATACGCAGTATTTT
>NA|TRBJ2-1|NA|TRBV21-1|16
CASSKVWDRGYNEQFF
TGTGCCAGCAGCAAGGTATGGGACAGGGGATACAATGAGCAGTTCTTC
>NA|TRBJ1-1|medium-sized|TRBV20-1|11
CSARDLTEAFF
TGCAGTGCTAGAGATCTCACTGAAGCTTTCTTT
>TRBD1|TRBJ2-1|NA|TRBV5-4|15
CASSLGQGAYNEQFF
TGTGCCAGCAGCTTGGGACAGGGGGCCTACAATGAGCAGTTCTTC
>NA|TRBJ2-3|NA|TRBV5-1|15
CASSRGTLHEDTQYF
TGCGCCAGCAGCCGGGGGACCCTCCACGAGGATACGCAGTATTTT
>TRBD1|TRBJ1-2|NA|TRBV5-5|15
CASSDRDRKGYGYTF
TGTGCCAGCAGCGACCGGGACAGGAAAGGCTATGGCTACACCTTC
>TRBD2|TRBJ2-7|NA|TRBV14|17
CASSQVALGTSGGEQYF
TGTGCCAGCAGCCAAGTGGCCCTGGGGACTAGCGGGGGAGAGCAGTACTTC